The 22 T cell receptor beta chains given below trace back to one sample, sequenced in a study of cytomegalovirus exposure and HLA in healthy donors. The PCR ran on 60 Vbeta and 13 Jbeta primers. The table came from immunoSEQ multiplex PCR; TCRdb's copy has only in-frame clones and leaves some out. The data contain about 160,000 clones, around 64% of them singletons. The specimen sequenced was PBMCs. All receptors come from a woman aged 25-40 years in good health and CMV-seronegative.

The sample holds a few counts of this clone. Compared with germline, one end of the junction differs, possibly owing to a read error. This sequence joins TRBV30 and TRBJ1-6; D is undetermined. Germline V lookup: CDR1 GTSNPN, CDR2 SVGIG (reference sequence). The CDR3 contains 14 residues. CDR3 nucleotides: TGTGCCTGGGGTGTACGGCGGGTTCGATCACCCCTCCACTTT. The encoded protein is CAWGVRRVRSPLHF.

CDR3 in amino acids: CASSLGGILSTGELFF. Written as DNA, the CDR3 is TGTGCCAGCAGCTTGGGCGGGATTCTAAGCACCGGGGAGCTGTTTTTT. This sequence joins TRBV5-4 and TRBJ2-2; D is possibly TRBD2 (6 bases). The CDR3 runs 16 residues. CDR1 is SGHNT, CDR2 YYREEE, per germline (reference sequence). V was shortened by 0 bases and J by 4 bases, with 13 bases between the two germline ends.

Here the CDR3 reads CASSTAGAYYGYTF. In DNA form, the CDR3 reads TGTGCCAGTAGTACCGCAGGGGCTTACTATGGCTACACCTTC. This sequence joins TRBV19 and TRBJ1-2, with D possibly matching TRBD1 (6 bases). This CDR3 contains 14 residues. The V gene's germline CDR1 is LNHDA and CDR2 SQIVND (reference sequence). V was cut by 4 bases and J by 3 bases, with 12 bases left in between.

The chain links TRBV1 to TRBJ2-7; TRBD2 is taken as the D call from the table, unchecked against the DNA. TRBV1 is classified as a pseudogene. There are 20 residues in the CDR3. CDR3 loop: CTSLEVPSGGPISSSYEQYF. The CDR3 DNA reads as TGCACCAGCCTCGAGGTGCCTAGCGGGGGGCCAATATCCAGCTCCTACGAGCAGTACTTC.

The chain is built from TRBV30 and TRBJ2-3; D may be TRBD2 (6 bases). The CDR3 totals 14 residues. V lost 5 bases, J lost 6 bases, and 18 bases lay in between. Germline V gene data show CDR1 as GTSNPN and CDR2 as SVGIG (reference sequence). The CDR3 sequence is CAWLGAGPADTQYF. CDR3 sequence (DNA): TGTGCCTGGTTGGGAGCGGGTCCGGCGGATACGCAGTATTTT.

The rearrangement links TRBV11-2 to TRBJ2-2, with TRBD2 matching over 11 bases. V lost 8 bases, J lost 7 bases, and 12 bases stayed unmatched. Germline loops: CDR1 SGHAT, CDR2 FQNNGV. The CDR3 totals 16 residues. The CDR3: CASELLLAGVSGELFF. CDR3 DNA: TGTGCCAGCGAACTTCTACTAGCGGGAGTTAGCGGGGAGCTGTTTTTT.

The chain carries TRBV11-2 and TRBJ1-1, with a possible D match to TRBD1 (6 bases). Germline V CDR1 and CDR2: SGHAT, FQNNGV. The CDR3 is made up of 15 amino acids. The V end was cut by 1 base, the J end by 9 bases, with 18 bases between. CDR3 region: CASSLATGVTLKAFF. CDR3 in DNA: TGTGCCAGCAGCTTAGCGACAGGAGTGACACTGAAAGCTTTCTTT.

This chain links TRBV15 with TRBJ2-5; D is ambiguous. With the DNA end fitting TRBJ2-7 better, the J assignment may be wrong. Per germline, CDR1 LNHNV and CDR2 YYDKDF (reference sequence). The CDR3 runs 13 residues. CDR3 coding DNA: TGTGCCACCAGCAGAGATCTCGGTTACGAGCAGTACTTC. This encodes CATSRDLGYEQYF.

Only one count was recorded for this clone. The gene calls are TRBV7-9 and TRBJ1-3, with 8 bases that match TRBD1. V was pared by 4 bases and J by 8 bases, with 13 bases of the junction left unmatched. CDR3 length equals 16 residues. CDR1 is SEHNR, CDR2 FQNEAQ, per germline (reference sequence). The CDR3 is CASSSNSADREDTIYF. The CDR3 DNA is TGTGCCAGCAGCTCAAATTCCGCGGACAGGGAAGACACCATATATTTT.

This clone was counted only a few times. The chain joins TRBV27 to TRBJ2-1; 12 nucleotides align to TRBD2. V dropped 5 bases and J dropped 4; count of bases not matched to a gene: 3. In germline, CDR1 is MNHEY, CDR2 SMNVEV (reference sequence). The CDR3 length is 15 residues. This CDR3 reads CASSVGTSGYNEQFF. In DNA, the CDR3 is TGTGCCAGCAGTGTGGGGACTAGCGGGTACAATGAGCAGTTCTTC.

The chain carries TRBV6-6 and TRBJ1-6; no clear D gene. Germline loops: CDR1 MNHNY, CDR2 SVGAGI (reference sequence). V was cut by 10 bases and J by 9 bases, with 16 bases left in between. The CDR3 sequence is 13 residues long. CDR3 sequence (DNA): TGTGCCACTTCGGACCGAAGCGGTTCACCCCTCCACTTT. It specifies CATSDRSGSPLHF.

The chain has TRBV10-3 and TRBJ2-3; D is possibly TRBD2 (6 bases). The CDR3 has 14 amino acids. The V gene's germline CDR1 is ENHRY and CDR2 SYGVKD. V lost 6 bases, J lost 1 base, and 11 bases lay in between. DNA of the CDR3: TGTGCCATCAGGTGGGACTCCCGCACAGATACGCAGTATTTT. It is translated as CAIRWDSRTDTQYF.

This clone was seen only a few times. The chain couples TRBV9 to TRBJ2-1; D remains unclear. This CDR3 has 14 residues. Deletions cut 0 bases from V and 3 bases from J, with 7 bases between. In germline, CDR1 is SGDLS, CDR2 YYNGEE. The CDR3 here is CASSVADFYNEQFF. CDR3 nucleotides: TGTGCCAGCAGCGTAGCCGACTTCTACAATGAGCAGTTCTTC. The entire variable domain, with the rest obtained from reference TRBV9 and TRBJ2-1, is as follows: DSGVTQTPKHLITATGQRVTLRCSPRSGDLSVYWYQQSLDQGLQFLIQYYNGEERAKGNILERFSAQQFPDLHSELNLSSLELGDSALYFCASSVADFYNEQFFGPGTRLTVL.

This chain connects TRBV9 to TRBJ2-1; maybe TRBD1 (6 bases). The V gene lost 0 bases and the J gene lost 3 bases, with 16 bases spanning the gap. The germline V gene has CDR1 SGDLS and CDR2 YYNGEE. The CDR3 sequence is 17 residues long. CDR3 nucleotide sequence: TGTGCCAGCAGCGTAGATTTTGTCAGGGGCAACTACAATGAGCAGTTCTTC. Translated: CASSVDFVRGNYNEQFF.

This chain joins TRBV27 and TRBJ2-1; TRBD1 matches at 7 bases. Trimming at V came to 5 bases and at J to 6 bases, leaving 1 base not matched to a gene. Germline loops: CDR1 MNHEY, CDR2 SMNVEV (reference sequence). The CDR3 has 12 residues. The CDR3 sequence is CASSGDSNEQFF. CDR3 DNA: TGTGCCAGCAGTGGGGACAGCAATGAGCAGTTCTTC.

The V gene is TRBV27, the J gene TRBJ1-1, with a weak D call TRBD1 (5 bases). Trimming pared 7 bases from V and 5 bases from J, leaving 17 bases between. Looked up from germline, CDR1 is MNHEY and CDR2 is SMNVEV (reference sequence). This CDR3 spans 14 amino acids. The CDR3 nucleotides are TGTGCCAGCAAGTTTATGGGGCGCGGTACTGAAGCTTTCTTT. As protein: CASKFMGRGTEAFF.

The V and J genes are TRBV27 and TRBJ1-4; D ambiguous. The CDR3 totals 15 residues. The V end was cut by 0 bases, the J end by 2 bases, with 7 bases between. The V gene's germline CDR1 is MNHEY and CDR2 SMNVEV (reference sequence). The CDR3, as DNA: TGTGCCAGCAGTTTATCCCCGGGGACTAATGAAAAACTGTTTTTT. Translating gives CASSLSPGTNEKLFF. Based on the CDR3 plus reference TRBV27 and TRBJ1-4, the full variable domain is EAQVTQNPRYLITVTGKKLTVTCSQNMNHEYMSWYRQDPGLGLRQIYYSMNVEVTDKGDVPEGYKVSRKEKRNFPLILESPSPNQTSLYFCASSLSPGTNEKLFFGSGTQLSVL.

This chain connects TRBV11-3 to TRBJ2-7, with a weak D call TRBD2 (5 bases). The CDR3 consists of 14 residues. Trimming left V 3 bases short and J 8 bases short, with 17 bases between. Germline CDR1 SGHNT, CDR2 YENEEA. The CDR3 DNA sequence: TGTGCCAGCAGCTTGGGAGATTCCGTCTCAAAGCAGTACTTC. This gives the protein CASSLGDSVSKQYF.

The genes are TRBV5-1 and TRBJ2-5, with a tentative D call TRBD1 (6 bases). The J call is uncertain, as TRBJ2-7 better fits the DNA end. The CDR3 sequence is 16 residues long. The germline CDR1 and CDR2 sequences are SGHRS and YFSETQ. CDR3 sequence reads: CASSSSGGGSFGEQYF. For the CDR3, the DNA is TGCGCCAGCAGCTCCTCGGGTGGGGGCTCGTTCGGCGAGCAGTACTTC.

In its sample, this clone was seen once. CDR3 region: CASSQFISTDTQYF. Here the CDR3 DNA reads TGTGCCAGCAGCCAATTCATTAGCACAGATACGCAGTATTTT. The genes are TRBV14 and TRBJ2-3; D is ambiguous. Trimming removed 2 bases at V and 0 bases at J, with 6 bases between. CDR1 is SGHDN and CDR2 is FVKESK in the germline V gene. The CDR3 totals 14 residues.

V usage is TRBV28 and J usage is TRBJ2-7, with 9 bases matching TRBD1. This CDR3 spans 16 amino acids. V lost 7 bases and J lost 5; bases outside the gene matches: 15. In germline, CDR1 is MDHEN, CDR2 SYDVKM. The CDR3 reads CASNSSPGTGPDEQYF. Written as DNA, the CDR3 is TGTGCCAGCAACTCATCACCCGGGACAGGGCCAGACGAGCAGTACTTC. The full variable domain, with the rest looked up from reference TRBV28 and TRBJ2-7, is DVKVTQSSRYLVKRTGEKVFLECVQDMDHENMFWYRQDPGLGLRLIYFSYDVKMKEKGDIPEGYSVSREKKERFSLILESASTNQTSMYLCASNSSPGTGPDEQYFGPGTRLTVT.

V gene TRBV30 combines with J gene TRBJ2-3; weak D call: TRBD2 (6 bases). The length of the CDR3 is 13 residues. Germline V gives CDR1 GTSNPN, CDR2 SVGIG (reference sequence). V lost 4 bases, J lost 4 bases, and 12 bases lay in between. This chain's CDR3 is CAWTHPGADTQYF. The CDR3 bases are TGTGCCTGGACGCATCCGGGGGCAGATACGCAGTATTTT.